This TCR beta chain derives from a study of T-cell reconstitution after alpha-beta-depleted transplantation in children. This clonotype has a count of ten or more. With 0 bases clipped from V and 7 bases from J, the junction kept 4 bases outside the gene matches. The germline CDR1 and CDR2 sequences are SGHRS and YFSETQ. This CDR3 is 15 amino acids long. Preparation of the TCRbeta library involved a method that used unique molecular identifiers. A single record per CDR3 protein comes from TCRdb applying MiXCR to the PCR reads. This table holds about 610,000 distinct CDR3 sequences, about 10% found once.

V and J are TRBV5-1 and TRBJ2-3; 11 bases align to TRBD2. The sequences come from PBMCs from the stem cell graft donor, collected from the stem cell graft. The TCR originated in a human donor who donated a stem cell graft to a child with acute myeloid leukemia. Here the CDR3 DNA reads TGCGCCAGCAGCTTGGATAGCGGGAGGGCCAATACGCAGTATTTT. It translates to CASSLDSGRANTQYF.